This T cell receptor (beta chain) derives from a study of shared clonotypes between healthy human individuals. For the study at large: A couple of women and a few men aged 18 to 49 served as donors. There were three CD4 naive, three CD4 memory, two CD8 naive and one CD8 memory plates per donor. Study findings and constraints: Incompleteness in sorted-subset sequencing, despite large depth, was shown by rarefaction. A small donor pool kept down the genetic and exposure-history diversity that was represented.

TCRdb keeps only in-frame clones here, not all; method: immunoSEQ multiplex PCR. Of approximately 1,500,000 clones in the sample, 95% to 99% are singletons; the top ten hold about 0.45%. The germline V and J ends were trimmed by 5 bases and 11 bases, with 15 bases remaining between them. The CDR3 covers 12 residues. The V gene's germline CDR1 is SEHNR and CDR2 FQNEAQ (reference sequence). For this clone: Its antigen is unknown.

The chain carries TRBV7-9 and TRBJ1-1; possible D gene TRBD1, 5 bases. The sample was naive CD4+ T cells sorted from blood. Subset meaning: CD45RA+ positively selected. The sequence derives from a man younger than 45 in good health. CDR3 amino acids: CASSPGERRAFF. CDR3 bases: TGTGCCAGCAGCCCGGGGGAGAGGCGGGCTTTCTTT.